This TCR beta chain was obtained from a study of T cell repertoires in cytomegalovirus infection. Study overall: The study used recently identified HLA-C-restricted and well-studied HLA-B-restricted CMV epitopes. Public TCR beta signatures provided an indication of both CMV infection and a matching HLA type.

As to this clonotype: Its matching antigen is unknown.

The V and J ends lost 5 bases and 6 bases respectively, with 13 bases between them. The CDR3 extends over 13 amino acids. The germline gives CDR1 MNHEY, CDR2 SVGAGI. TCRdb analysed the reads with MiXCR anew, one entry per CDR3 protein. The data hold 70,000 to 85,000 distinct CDR3 sequences, with about 37% observed a single time. Findings and limits, study-wide: Using cumulative public TCR beta family frequency, the authors identified those who carried CMV together with the relevant HLA. CMV-specific TCR beta clonotypes restricted by HLA-C were the ones dominating the ex vivo response.

Here the sequenced sample was CD8+ T cells from cultured PBMCs, taken from culture after CMV antigen stimulation. This clonotype originated in a human donor in good health (CMV status not recorded). Some clones in this sample may be carry-over from other donors' samples. This chain connects TRBV6-5 to TRBJ1-1; possibly TRBD1 for D (6 bases). The CDR3 region is CASSTGGGPEAFF. The CDR3 bases are TGTGCCAGCAGTACGGGGGGGGGCCCTGAAGCTTTCTTT.